This T cell receptor beta chain appears in the sequencing data of a study of Ad26.COV2.S vaccination and SARS-CoV-2 variants. Study at large: Donor had been placed in the Ad26.COV2.S arm of the COV1001 trial.

The V and J ends lost 0 bases and 0 bases respectively, with 7 bases between them. Germline lookup yields CDR1 SGHNT and CDR2 YYREEE (reference sequence). The CDR3 spans 14 residues. The sample holds a few counts of this clone. TCRdb's table, derived via immunoSEQ multiplex PCR, lists solely in-frame clones and lacks some. The sample includes fewer than 500,000 clones, approximately 90% seen only once; the top ten take 12%. As for treatment: approximately 18 received Ad26.COV2.S at low or high dose, single or two shots; about 5 received placebo; per-sample allocation not given. Specimens were obtained on day 63 following the first vaccine or placebo injection. An adult aged 18-55 years in Boston served as the donor.

Source: peripheral blood, taken in a trial of Ad26.COV2.S vaccine versus placebo. The rearrangement uses TRBV5-4 and TRBJ2-7; a possible D gene is TRBD1 (5 bases). The sequence was collected from a person between 18 and 60 years old who received the Ad26.COV2.S COVID-19 vaccine or a placebo. This chain's CDR3 is CASSLGDSSYEQYF. CDR3 in DNA: TGTGCCAGCAGCTTGGGTGACAGCTCCTACGAGCAGTACTTC.